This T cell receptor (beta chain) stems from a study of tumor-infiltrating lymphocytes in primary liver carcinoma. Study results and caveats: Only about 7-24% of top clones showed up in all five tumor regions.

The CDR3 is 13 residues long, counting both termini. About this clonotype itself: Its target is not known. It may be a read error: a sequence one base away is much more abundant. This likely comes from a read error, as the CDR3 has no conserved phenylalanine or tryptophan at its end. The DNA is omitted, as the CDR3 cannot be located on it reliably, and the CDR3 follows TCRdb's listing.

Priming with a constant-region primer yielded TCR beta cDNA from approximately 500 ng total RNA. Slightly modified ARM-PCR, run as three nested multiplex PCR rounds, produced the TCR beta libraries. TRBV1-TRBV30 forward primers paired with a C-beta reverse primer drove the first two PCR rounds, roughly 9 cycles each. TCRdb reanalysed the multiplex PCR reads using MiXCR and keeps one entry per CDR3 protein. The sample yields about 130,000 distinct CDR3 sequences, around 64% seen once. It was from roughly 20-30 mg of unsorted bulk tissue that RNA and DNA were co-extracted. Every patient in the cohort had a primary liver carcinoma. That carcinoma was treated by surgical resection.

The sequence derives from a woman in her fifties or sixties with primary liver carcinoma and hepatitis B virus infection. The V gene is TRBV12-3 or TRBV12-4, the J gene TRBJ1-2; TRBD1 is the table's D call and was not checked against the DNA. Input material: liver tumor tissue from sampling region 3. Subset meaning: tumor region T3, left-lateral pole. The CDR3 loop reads CASSSLQGRIDTY.